The 5 T cell receptor beta chains listed next were all sequenced from one sample in a study of T cell responses to AZD1222 COVID-19 vaccine. The repertoire was sequenced with immunoSEQ multiplex PCR; TCRdb's copy has only in-frame clones and lacks some. The table lists 110,000 to 150,000 clones, about 91% of them singletons. The sample was peripheral blood, taken on day 0 of AZD1222 vaccination. The receptors were gathered from an adult in good health.

This clone has only a few counts. The V call is TRBV7-9, the J call TRBJ2-7; TRBD2 might be the D (6 bases). Per germline, CDR1 SEHNR and CDR2 FQNEAQ (reference sequence). V was cut by 5 bases and J by 3 bases, with 17 bases left in between. The CDR3 totals 15 residues. CDR3 nucleotides: TGTGCCAGCAGCCCTATATCGGGGGTGGTCTACGAGCAGTACTTC. This translates into CASSPISGVVYEQYF.

The V call is TRBV5-1, the J call TRBJ1-5; D gene ambiguous. V was cut by 8 bases and J by 1 base, with 10 bases left in between. CDR1 SGHRS and CDR2 YFSETQ come from the germline V gene. There are 13 residues in the CDR3. For the CDR3, the DNA is TGCGCCAGTTCCAAGGGAAGCAATCAGCCCCAGCATTTT. Amino acid sequence: CASSKGSNQPQHF.

The chain joins TRBV27 to TRBJ2-7, with TRBD2 identical over 13 bases. This CDR3 is 15 amino acids long. The V gene's germline CDR1 is MNHEY and CDR2 SMNVEV (reference sequence). Unmatched junction bases numbered 6, after V lost 1 base and J lost 9 bases. The CDR3 here is CASSLYTSGGASQYF. CDR3 coding DNA: TGTGCCAGCAGTTTATACACTAGCGGGGGGGCCTCGCAGTACTTC.

V is TRBV5-4 and J is TRBJ1-3; unclear D gene. The V and J ends lost 4 bases and 0 bases respectively, with 14 bases between them. The germline V gene encodes CDR1 SGHNT and CDR2 YYREEE (reference sequence). The CDR3 consists of 16 residues. CDR3 nucleotide sequence: TGTGCCAGCAGCCCCACGGCGAGGAACTCTGGAAACACCATATATTTT. This encodes CASSPTARNSGNTIYF. Supplemented by reference TRBV5-4 and TRBJ1-3, the full variable domain reads ETGVTQSPTHLIKTRGQQVTLRCSSQSGHNTVSWYQQALGQGPQFIFQYYREEENGRGNFPPRFSGLQFPNYSSELNVNALELDDSALYLCASSPTARNSGNTIYFGEGSWLTVV.

The chain combines TRBV18 with TRBJ1-4, with D maybe TRBD1 (5 bases). There are 17 residues in the CDR3. Trimming left V 0 bases short and J 0 bases short, with 11 bases between. The germline CDR1 and CDR2 sequences are KGHSH and LQKENI. CDR3 sequence: CASSPPGTVATNEKLFF. The CDR3 DNA reads TGTGCCAGCTCACCACCTGGGACGGTTGCAACTAATGAAAAACTGTTTTTT. The complete variable domain, with remaining parts taken from reference TRBV18 and TRBJ1-4, reads NAGVMQNPRHLVRRRGQEARLRCSPMKGHSHVYWYRQLPEEGLKFMVYLQKENIIDESGMPKERFSAEFPKEGPSILRIQQVVRGDSAAYFCASSPPGTVATNEKLFFGSGTQLSVL.